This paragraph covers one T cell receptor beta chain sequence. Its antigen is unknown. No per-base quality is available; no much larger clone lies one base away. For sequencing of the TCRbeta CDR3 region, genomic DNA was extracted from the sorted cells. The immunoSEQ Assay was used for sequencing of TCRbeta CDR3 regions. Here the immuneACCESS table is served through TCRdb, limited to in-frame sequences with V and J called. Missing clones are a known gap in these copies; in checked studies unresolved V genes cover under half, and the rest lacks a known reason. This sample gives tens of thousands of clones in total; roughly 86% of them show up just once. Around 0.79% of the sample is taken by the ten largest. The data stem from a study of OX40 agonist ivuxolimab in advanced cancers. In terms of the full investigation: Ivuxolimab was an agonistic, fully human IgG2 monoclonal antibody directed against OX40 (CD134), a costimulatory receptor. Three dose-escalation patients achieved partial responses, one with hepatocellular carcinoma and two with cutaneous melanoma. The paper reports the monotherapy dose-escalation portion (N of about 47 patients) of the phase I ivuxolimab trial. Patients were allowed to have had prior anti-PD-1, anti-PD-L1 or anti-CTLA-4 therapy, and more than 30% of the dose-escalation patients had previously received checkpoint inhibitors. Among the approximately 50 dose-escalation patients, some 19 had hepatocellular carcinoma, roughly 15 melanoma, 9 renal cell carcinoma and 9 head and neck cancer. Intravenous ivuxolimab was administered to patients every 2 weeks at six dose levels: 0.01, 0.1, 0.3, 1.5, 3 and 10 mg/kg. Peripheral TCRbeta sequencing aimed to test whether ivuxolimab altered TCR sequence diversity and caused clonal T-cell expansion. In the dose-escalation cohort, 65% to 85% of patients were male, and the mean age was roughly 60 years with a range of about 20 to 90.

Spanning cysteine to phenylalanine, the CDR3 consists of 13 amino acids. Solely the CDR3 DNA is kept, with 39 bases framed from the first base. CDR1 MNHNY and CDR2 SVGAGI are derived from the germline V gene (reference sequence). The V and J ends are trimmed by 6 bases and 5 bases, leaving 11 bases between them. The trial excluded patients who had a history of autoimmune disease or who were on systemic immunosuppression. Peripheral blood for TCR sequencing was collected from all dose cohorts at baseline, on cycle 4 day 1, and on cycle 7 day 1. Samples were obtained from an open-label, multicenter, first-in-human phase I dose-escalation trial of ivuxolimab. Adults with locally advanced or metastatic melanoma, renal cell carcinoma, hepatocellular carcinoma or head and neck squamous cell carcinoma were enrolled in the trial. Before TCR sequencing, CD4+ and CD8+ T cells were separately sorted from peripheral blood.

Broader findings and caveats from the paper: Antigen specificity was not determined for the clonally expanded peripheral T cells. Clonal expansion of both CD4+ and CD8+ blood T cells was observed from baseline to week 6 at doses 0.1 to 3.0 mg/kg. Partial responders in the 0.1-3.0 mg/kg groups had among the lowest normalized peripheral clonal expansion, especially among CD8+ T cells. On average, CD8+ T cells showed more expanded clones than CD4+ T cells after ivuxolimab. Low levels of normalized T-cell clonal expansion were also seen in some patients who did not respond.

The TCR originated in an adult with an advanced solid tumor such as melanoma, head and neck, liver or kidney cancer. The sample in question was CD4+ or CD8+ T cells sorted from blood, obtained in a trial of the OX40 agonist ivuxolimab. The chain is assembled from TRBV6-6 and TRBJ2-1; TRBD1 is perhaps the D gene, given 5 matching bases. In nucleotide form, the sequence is TGTGCCAGCAGCCCAGACAGAAACAATGAGCAGTTCTTC. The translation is CASSPDRNNEQFF.